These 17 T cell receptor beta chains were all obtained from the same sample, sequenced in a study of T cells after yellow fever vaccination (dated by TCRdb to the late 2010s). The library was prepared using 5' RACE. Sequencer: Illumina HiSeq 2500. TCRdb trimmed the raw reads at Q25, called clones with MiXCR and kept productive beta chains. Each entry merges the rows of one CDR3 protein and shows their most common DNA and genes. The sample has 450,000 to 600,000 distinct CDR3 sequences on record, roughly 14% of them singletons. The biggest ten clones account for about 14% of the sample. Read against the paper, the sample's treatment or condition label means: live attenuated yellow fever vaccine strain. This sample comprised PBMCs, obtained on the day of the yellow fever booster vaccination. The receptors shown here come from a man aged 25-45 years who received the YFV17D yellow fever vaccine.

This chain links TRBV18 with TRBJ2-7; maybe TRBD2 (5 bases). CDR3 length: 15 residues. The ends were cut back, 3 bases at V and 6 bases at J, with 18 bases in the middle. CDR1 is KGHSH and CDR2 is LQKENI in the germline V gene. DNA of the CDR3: TGTGCCAGCTCACCGGTCAACTCCCGGGAACGCGAGCAGTACTTC. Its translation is CASSPVNSREREQYF.

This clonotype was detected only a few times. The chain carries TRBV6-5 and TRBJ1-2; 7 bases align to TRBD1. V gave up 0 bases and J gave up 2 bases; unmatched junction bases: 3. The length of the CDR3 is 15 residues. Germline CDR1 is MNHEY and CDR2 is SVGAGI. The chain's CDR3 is CASSYSGDSNYGYTF. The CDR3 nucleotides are TGTGCCAGCAGTTACTCCGGGGACAGCAACTATGGCTACACCTTC.

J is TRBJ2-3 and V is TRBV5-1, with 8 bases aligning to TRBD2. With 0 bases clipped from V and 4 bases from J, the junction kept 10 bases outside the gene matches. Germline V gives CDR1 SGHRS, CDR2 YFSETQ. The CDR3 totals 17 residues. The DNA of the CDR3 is TGCGCCAGCAGCTTGGCGGCGGGAGGACTCACGGCAGATACGCAGTATTTT. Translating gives CASSLAAGGLTADTQYF.

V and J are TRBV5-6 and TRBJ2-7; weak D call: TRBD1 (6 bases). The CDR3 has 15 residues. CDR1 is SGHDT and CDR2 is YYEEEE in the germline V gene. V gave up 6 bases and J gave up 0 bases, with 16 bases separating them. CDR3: CASNVPGQSSYEQYF. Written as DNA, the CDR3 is TGTGCCAGCAACGTCCCCGGACAGAGCTCCTACGAGCAGTACTTC.

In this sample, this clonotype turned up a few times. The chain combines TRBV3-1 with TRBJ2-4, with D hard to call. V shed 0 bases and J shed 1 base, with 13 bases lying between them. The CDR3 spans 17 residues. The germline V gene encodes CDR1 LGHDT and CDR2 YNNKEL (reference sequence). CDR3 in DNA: TGTGCCAGCAGCCAAGATTGGACGCCTATGGCCAAAAACATTCAGTACTTC. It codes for CASSQDWTPMAKNIQYF. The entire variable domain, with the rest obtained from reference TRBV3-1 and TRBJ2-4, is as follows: DTAVSQTPKYLVTQMGNDKSIKCEQNLGHDTMYWYKQDSKKFLKIMFSYNNKELIINETVPNRFSPKSPDKAHLNLHINSLELGDSAVYFCASSQDWTPMAKNIQYFGAGTRLSVL.

In nucleotides, the CDR3 is TGCGCCAGCAGCCGTAGGAACCCAGGGGGCCCCTACAATGAGCAGTTCTTC. It codes for CASSRRNPGGPYNEQFF. The V and J genes are TRBV5-1 and TRBJ2-1; TRBD1 aligns across 8 bases. The germline V gene encodes CDR1 SGHRS and CDR2 YFSETQ. CDR3 length: 17 residues. J was trimmed by 2 bases and V by 4 bases; bases with no gene match: 11.

The CDR3 DNA follows: TGCAGTCCCTTGGCGGGAGGAACCACAGATACGCAGTATTTT. This encodes CSPLAGGTTDTQYF. The genes are TRBV20-1 and TRBJ2-3, with 8 bases fitting TRBD2. V trimming: 8 bases; J trimming: 2 bases; junction bases outside the gene matches: 9. The CDR3 covers 14 residues. CDR1 DFQATT and CDR2 SNEGSKA come from the germline V gene (reference sequence).

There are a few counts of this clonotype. The CDR3, as DNA: TGTGCCAGCAGTTACTACAGGGGGAACGATCAGCCCCAGCATTTT. It encodes CASSYYRGNDQPQHF. V is TRBV6-2 or TRBV6-3 and J is TRBJ1-5; 8 positions agree with TRBD1. Looked up from germline, CDR1 is MNHEY and CDR2 is SVGEGT. CDR3 size: 15 residues. V was pared by 1 base and J by 5 bases, with 4 bases of the junction left unmatched.

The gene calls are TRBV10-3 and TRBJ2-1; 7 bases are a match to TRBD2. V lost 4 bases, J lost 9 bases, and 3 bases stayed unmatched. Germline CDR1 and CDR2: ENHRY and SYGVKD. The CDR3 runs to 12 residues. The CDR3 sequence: CAISGGEGEQFF. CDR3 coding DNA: TGTGCCATCAGTGGAGGGGAGGGTGAGCAGTTCTTC.

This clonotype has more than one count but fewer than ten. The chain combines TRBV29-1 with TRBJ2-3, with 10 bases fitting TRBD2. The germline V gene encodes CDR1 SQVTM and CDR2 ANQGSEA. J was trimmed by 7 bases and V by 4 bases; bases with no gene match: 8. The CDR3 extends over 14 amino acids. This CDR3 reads CSVGNLLAGHTQYF. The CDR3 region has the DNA TGCAGCGTTGGAAACCTACTAGCGGGGCATACGCAGTATTTT.

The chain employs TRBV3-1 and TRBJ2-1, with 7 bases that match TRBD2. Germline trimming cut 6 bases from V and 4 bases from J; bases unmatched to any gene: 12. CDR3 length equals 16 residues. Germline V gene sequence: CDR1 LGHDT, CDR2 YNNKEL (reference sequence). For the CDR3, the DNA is TGTGCCAGCAGTGGCCTCCTAGCGGCTCTTTACAATGAGCAGTTCTTC. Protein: CASSGLLAALYNEQFF.

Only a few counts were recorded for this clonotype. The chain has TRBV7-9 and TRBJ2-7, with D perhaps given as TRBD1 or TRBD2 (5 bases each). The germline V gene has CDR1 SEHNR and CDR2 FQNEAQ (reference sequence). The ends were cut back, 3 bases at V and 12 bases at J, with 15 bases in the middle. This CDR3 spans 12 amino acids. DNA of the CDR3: TGTGCCAGCAGCTTTCAGGGCTACGAGGGGTACTTC. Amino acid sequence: CASSFQGYEGYF. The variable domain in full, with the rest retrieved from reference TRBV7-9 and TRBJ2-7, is DTGVSQNPRHKITKRGQNVTFRCDPISEHNRLYWYRQTLGQGPEFLTYFQNEAQLEKSRLLSDRFSAERPKGSFSTLEIQRTEQGDSAMYLCASSFQGYEGYFGPGTRLTVT.

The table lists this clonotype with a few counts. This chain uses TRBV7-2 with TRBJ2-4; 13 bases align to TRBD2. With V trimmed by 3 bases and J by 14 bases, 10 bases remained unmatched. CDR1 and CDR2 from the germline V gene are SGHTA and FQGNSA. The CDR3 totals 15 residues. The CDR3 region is CASSFLTSGRGDKYF. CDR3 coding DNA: TGTGCCAGCAGCTTTTTAACTAGCGGGAGGGGAGATAAGTACTTC.

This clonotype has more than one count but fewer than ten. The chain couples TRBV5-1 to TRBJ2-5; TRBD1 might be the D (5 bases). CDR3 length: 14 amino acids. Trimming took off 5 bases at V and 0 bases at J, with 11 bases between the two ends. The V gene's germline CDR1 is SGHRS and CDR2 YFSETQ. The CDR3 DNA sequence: TGCGCCAGCAGATCGGCAGGGAACCAAGAGACCCAGTACTTC. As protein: CASRSAGNQETQYF.

The CDR3 bases are TGCAGTGCAGTCGTTGCGGACCGGGTTAGCAATCAGCCCCAGCATTTT. Its protein is CSAVVADRVSNQPQHF. This chain joins TRBV20-1 and TRBJ1-5; unclear D gene. Germline lookup yields CDR1 DFQATT and CDR2 SNEGSKA (reference sequence). The CDR3 sequence is 16 residues long. The V end was cut by 6 bases, the J end by 0 bases, with 18 bases between.

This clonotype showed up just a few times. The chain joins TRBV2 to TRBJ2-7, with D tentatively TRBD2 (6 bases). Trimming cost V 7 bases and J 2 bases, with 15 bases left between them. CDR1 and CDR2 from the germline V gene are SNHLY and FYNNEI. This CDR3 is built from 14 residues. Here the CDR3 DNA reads TGTGCCAGCATGACCGGGACGGGAGCCTACGAGCAGTACTTC. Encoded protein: CASMTGTGAYEQYF.

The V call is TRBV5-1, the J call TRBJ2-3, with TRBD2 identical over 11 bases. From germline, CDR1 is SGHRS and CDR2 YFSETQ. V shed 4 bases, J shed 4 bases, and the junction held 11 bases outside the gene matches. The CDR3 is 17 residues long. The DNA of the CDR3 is TGCGCCAGCAGCCCGGTCCTTAGCGGGAGGGCACCAGATACGCAGTATTTT. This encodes CASSPVLSGRAPDTQYF. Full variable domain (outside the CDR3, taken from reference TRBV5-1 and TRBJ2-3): KAGVTQTPRYLIKTRGQQVTLSCSPISGHRSVSWYQQTPGQGLQFLFEYFSETQRNKGNFPGRFSGRQFSNSRSEMNVSTLELGDSALYLCASSPVLSGRAPDTQYFGPGTRLTVL.